The clone carrying this TCR beta chain was observed a few times. As yet, its antigen is unknown. These data originate in a study of T-cell reconstitution after alpha-beta-depleted transplantation in children. Points from the study as a whole: Newly produced T cells mostly provided counts and TCRbeta diversity after one year, as hyperexpanded clones declined. Alpha-beta T cells present about two months after transplant were reported to originate from several hundred expanded graft clones. Surviving recipient T cells and intrathymic progenitors accounted for some patients' high TCRbeta diversity at day 60.

Germline CDR1 SGHAT, CDR2 FQDESV (reference sequence). V lost 3 bases, J lost 1 base, and 12 bases stayed unmatched. There are 18 residues in the CDR3. As it was prepared, the TCRbeta library received unique molecular identifiers. TCRdb reanalysed the PCR reads using MiXCR and keeps one entry per CDR3 protein. The table records about 830,000 distinct CDR3 sequences, 15% to 20% of them present only once. The specimen comprised PBMCs, mostly from graft donor cells, sampled 360 days after TCRalphabeta/CD19-depleted stem cell transplant. The clonotype was recovered from a male patient younger than 18 who had a stem cell transplant for acute lymphoblastic leukemia, so the T cells may come from the graft donor. The V call is TRBV11-1, the J call TRBJ2-5; 9 bases are a match to TRBD2. Here the CDR3 reads CASSLGWMTSGAQETQYF. The CDR3 DNA follows: TGTGCCAGCAGCTTGGGTTGGATGACTAGCGGCGCCCAAGAGACCCAGTACTTC.